The subject of this entry is one T cell receptor (beta chain). The record originates from a study of T-cell memory formation after mild COVID-19. V was trimmed by 0 bases and J by 7 bases, leaving 13 bases between them. This CDR3 region has 15 residues. CDR1 SNHLY and CDR2 FYNNEI come from the germline V gene. TCRdb analysed the 5' RACE reads with MiXCR anew, one entry per CDR3 protein. The table lists approximately 580,000 distinct CDR3 sequences, around 21% of them singletons, with 9.5% to 15% in the top ten. The TCR sequence derives from an adult woman who had mild COVID-19 (a few samples of this study predate the infection). Cell type and time point are not known. The chain recombines TRBV2 with TRBJ1-5; possibly TRBD1 for D (6 bases). Sequencing input: PBMCs or a T cell subset sorted from them (not recorded which). For the CDR3, the DNA is TGTGCCAGCAGTGAAGCGGATACAGGGTACCAGCCCCAGCATTTT. Residues: CASSEADTGYQPQHF.